The subject of this entry is one TCR beta chain. The method was immunoSEQ multiplex PCR; TCRdb's version includes in-frame clones alone and lacks a portion of them. The sample has about 130,000 clones; around 80% are singletons. These data originate in a study of blood T cell repertoires in COVID-19. This CDR3 has 13 amino acids. The ends were cut back, 2 bases at V and 5 bases at J, with 9 bases in the middle. Germline V gives CDR1 SGHTA, CDR2 FQGTGA. Sequencing was carried out using peripheral blood. The TCR was taken from a woman aged 60 to 75 with acute or convalescent COVID-19. The rearrangement links TRBV7-3 to TRBJ1-1; D is undetermined. Here the CDR3 reads CASSLGRETEAFF. The CDR3 nucleotides read TGTGCCAGCAGCTTAGGGAGGGAAACTGAAGCTTTCTTT.